This TCR beta chain derives from a study of cytomegalovirus exposure and HLA in healthy donors. Points on this clone: The antigen is unknown.

CDR3 length equals 14 residues. The germline gives CDR1 MDHEN, CDR2 SYDVKM. The V gene end was trimmed by 7 bases and the J gene end by 7 bases; junction bases not matched to a gene: 5. Study results and limitations: Later analysis demonstrated an association between a missense DCLRE1C variant and TCR beta V- and J-gene trimming.

A multiplex PCR was run with 60 Vbeta primers and 13 Jbeta primers. Assay used: immunoSEQ multiplex PCR; TCRdb lists only in-frame clones, some missing. The repertoire has about 160,000 clones, roughly 80% of them found once; the top ten carry approximately 4.5%. The sequencing input was PBMCs. The chain recombines TRBV28 with TRBJ1-6; 9 bases are shared with TRBD1. The receptor comes from a man aged 30 to 39 in good health and CMV-seronegative. CDR3 DNA: TGTGCCAGCAAGGACAGGGGAAGAAATTCACCCCTCCACTTT. It encodes CASKDRGRNSPLHF.